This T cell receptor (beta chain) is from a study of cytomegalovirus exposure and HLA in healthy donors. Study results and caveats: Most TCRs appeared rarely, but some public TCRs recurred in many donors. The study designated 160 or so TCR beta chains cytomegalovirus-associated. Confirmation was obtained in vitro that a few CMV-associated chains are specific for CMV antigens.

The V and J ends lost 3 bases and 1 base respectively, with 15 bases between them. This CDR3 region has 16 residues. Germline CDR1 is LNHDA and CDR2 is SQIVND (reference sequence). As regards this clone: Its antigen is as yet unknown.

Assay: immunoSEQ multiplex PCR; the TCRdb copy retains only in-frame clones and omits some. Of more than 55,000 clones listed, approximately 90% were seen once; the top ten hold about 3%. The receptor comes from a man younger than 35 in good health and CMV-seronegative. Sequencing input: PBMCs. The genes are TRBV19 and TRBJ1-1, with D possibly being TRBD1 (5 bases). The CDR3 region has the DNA TGTGCCAGTAGTATGTTCGGGGGGGATTCGAACACTGAAGCTTTCTTT. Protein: CASSMFGGDSNTEAFF.